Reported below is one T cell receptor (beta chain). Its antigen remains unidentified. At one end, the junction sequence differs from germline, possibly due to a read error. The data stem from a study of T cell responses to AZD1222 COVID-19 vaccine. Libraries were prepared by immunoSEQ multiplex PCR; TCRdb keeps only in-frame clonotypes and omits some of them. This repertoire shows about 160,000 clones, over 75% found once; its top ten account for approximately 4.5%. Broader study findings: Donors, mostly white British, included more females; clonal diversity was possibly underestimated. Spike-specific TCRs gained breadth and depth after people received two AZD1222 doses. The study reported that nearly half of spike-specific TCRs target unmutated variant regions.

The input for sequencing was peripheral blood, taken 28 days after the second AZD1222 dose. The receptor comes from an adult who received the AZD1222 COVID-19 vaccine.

CDR3: CASREVGGGYGYTF. The CDR3 DNA reads TGTGCCAGCAGGGAAGTCGGGGGGGGGTATGGCTACACCTTC. This chain joins TRBV6-1 and TRBJ1-2; TRBD1 might be the D (5 bases). CDR3 length equals 14 residues. The V gene's germline CDR1 is MNHNS and CDR2 SASEGT.